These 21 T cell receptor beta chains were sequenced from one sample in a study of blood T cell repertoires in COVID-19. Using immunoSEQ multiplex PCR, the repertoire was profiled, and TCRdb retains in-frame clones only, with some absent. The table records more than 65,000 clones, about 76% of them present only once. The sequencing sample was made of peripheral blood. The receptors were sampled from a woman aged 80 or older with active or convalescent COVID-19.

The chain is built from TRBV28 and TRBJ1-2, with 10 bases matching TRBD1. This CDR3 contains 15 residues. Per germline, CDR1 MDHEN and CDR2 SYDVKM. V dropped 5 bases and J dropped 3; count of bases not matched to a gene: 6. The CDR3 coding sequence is TGTGCCAGCAGTCTGGAGGACAGGGGGTACTATGGCTACACCTTC. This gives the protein CASSLEDRGYYGYTF.

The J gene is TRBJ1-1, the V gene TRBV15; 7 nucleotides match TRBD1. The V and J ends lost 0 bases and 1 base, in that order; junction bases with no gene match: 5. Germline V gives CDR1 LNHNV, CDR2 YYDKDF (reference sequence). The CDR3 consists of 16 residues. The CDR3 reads CATSRDRRQGNTEAFF. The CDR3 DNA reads TGTGCCACCAGCAGAGATCGGAGACAGGGGAACACTGAAGCTTTCTTT.

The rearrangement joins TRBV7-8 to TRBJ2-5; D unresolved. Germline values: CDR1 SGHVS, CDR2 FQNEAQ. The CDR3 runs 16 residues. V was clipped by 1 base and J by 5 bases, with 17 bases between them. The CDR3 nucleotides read TGTGCCAGCAGCTTAGAGTTTAGCCCAACGCAGGAGACCCAGTACTTC. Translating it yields CASSLEFSPTQETQYF.

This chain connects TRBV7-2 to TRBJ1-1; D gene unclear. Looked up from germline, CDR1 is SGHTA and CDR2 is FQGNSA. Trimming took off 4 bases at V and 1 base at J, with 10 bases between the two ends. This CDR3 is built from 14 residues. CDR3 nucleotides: TGTGCCAGCAGCTCCACATCCTGGAACACTGAAGCTTTCTTT. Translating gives CASSSTSWNTEAFF. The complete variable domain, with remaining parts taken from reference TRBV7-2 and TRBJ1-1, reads GAGVSQSPSNKVTEKGKDVELRCDPISGHTALYWYRQSLGQGLEFLIYFQGNSAPDKSGLPSDRFSAERTGGSVSTLTIQRTQQEDSAVYLCASSSTSWNTEAFFGQGTRLTVV.

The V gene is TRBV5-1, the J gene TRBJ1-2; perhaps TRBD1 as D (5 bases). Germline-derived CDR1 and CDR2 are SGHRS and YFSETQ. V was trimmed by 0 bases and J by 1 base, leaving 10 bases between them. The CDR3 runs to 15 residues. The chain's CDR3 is CASSLVAQGNYGYTF. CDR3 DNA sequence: TGCGCCAGCAGCTTGGTCGCTCAGGGTAACTATGGCTACACCTTC.

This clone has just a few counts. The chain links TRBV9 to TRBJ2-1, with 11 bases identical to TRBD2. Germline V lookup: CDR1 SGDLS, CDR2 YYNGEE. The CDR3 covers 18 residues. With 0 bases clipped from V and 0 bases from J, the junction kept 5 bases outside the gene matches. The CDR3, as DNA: TGTGCCAGCAGCGTAGGACGGCTAGCGGGGGGCTCCTACAATGAGCAGTTCTTC. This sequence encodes CASSVGRLAGGSYNEQFF. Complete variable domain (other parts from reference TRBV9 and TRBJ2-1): DSGVTQTPKHLITATGQRVTLRCSPRSGDLSVYWYQQSLDQGLQFLIQYYNGEERAKGNILERFSAQQFPDLHSELNLSSLELGDSALYFCASSVGRLAGGSYNEQFFGPGTRLTVL.

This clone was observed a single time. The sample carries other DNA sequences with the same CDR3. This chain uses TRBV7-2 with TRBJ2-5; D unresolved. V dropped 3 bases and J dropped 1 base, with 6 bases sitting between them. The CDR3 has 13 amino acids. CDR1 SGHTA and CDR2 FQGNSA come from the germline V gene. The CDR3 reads CASSFTPQETQYF. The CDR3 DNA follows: TGTGCCAGCAGCTTTACACCCCAAGAGACCCAGTACTTC.

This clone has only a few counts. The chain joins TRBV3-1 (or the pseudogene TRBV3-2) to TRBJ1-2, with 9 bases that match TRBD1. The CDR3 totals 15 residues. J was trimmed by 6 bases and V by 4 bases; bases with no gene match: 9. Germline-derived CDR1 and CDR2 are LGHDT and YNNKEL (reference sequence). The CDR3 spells CASSLPGQGFDGYTF. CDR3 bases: TGTGCCAGCAGCCTCCCGGGACAGGGTTTCGATGGCTACACCTTC.

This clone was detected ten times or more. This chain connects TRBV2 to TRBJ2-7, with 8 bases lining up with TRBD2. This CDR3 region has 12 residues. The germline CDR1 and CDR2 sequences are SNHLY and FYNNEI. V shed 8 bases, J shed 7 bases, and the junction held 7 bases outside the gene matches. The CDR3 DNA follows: TGTGCCAGCCGGCCCCCGGGGGGGGAGCAGTACTTC. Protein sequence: CASRPPGGEQYF.

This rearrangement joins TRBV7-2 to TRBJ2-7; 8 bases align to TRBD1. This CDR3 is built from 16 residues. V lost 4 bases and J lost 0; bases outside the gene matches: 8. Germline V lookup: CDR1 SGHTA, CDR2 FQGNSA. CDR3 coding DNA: TGTGCCAGCAGCTACCCTCGGACAGGGCACTCCTACGAGCAGTACTTC. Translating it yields CASSYPRTGHSYEQYF.

The CDR3 reads CASSPRGRNTEAFF. The CDR3 DNA is TGTGCCAGCAGTCCCAGGGGGCGGAACACTGAAGCTTTCTTT. The genes are TRBV28 and TRBJ1-1, with TRBD1 matching 8 bases. The V gene's germline CDR1 is MDHEN and CDR2 SYDVKM. The junction had 3 bases not matched to a gene; V was cut back by 5 bases and J by 1 base. The CDR3 sequence is 14 residues long.

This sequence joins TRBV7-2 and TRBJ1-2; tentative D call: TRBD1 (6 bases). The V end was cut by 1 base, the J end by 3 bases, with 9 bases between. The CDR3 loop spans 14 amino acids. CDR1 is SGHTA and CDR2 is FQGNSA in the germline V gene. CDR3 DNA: TGTGCCAGCAGCTTAGTTCCAGGGGACTATGGCTACACCTTC. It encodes CASSLVPGDYGYTF.

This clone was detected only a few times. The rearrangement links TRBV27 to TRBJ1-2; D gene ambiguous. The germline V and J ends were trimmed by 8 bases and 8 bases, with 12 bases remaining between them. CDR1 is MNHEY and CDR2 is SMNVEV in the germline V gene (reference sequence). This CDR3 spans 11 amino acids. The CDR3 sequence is CASRSPGGYTF. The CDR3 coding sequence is TGTGCCAGCCGTAGCCCTGGCGGCTACACCTTC.

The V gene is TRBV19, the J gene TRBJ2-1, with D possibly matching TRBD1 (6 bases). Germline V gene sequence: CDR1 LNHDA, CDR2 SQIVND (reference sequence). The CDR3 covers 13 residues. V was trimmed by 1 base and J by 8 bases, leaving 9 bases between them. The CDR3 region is CASSIVQGDEQFF. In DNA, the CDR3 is TGTGCCAGTAGTATAGTACAGGGTGATGAGCAGTTCTTC. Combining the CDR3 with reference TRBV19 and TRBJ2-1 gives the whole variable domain DGGITQSPKYLFRKEGQNVTLSCEQNLNHDAMYWYRQDPGQGLRLIYYSQIVNDFQKGDIAEGYSVSREKKESFPLTVTSAQKNPTAFYLCASSIVQGDEQFFGPGTRLTVL.

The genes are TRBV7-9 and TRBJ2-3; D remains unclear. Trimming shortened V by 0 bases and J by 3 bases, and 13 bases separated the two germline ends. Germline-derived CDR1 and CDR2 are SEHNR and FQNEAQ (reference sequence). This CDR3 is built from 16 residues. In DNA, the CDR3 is TGTGCCAGCAGCTTAGCGTTAGAGCTATTAACAGATACGCAGTATTTT. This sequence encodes CASSLALELLTDTQYF.

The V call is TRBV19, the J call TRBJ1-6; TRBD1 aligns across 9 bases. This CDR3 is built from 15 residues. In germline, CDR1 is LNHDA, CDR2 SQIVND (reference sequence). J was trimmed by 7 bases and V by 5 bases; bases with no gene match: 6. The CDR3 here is CASSLGQGLNSPLHF. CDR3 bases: TGTGCCAGTAGTTTGGGACAGGGTCTGAATTCACCCCTCCACTTT.

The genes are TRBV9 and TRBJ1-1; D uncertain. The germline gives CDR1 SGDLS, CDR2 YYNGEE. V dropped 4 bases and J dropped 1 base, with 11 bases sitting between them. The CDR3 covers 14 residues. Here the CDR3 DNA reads TGTGCCAGCAGCCCTAACCCCTCGAACACTGAAGCTTTCTTT. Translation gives CASSPNPSNTEAFF. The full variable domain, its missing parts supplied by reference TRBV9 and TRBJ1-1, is DSGVTQTPKHLITATGQRVTLRCSPRSGDLSVYWYQQSLDQGLQFLIQYYNGEERAKGNILERFSAQQFPDLHSELNLSSLELGDSALYFCASSPNPSNTEAFFGQGTRLTVV.

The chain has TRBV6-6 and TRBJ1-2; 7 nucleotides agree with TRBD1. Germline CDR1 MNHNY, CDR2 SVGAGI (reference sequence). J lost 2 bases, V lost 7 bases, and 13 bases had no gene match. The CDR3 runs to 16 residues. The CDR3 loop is CASIPTPGQPNYGYTF. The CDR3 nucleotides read TGTGCCAGCATTCCGACTCCGGGACAGCCGAACTATGGCTACACCTTC.

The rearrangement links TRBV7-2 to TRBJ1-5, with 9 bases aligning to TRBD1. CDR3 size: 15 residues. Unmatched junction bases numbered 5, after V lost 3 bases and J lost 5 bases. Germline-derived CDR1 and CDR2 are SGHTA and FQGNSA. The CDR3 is CASSLGTGWDQPQHF. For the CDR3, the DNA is TGTGCCAGCAGCTTGGGGACAGGGTGGGATCAGCCCCAGCATTTT.

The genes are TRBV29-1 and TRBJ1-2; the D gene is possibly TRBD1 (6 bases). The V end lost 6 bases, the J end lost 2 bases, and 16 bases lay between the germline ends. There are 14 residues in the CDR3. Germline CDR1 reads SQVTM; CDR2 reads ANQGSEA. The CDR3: CSVPSGGLNYGYTF. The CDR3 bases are TGCAGCGTCCCAAGCGGGGGGCTGAACTATGGCTACACCTTC.

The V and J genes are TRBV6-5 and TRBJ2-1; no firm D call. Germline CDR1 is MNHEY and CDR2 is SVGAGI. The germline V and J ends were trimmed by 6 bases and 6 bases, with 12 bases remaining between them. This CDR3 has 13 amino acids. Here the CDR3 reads CASRRDSTNEQFF. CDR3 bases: TGTGCCAGCAGGCGCGACTCGACCAATGAGCAGTTCTTC.